This T cell receptor (beta chain) was sequenced for a study of T-cell memory formation after mild COVID-19. Concerning this clonotype itself: Its specificity is not known.

It was 5'RACE with constant-segment primers that produced the TCR alpha and TCR beta cDNA libraries, which carried sample barcodes and UMIs. MiXCR, run by TCRdb on the 5' RACE reads, gives a single entry per CDR3 protein. The sample yields 70,000 to 95,000 distinct CDR3 sequences, roughly 12% seen once. The CDR3 runs to 15 residues. Germline CDR1 reads SGHTA; CDR2 reads FQGNSA. V lost 2 bases and J lost 6; bases outside the gene matches: 7. The study's findings and limits: Memory cells collected pre-infection included some clones that later responded, suggesting cross-reactive memory joined. CD4+ contracting clones lay mainly in CM and EM, CD8+ ones in EMRA. Later expanders leaned CD4+, whereas day 15 to 85 contracting clones were balanced CD4/CD8.

V is TRBV7-2 and J is TRBJ2-7; 10 bases are a match to TRBD2. Sequencing was carried out using PBMCs or a T cell subset sorted from them (not recorded which). The origin of this receptor is a man aged 18 to 30 who had mild COVID-19 (a few samples of this study predate the infection). Cell type and time point are not known. As DNA, the CDR3 is TGTGCCAGCAGCTTACTAGCGGGGGACTTCTCCGAGCAGTACTTC. Its translation: CASSLLAGDFSEQYF.